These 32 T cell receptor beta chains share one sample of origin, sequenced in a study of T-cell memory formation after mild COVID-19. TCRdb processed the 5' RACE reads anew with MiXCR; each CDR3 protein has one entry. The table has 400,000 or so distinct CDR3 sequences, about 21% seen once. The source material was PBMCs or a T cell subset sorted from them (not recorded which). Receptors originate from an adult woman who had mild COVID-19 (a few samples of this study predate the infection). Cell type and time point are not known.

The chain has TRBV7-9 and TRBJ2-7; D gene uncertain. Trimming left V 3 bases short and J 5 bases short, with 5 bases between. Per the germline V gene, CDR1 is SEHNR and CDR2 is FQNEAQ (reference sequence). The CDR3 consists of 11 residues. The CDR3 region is CASSFSNEQYF. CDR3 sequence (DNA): TGTGCCAGCAGCTTCTCTAACGAGCAGTACTTC.

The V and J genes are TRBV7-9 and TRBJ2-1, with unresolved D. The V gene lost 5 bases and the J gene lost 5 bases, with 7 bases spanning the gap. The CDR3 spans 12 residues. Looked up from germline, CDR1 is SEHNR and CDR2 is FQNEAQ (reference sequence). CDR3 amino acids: CASSTQNNEQFF. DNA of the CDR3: TGTGCCAGCAGCACTCAAAACAATGAGCAGTTCTTC.

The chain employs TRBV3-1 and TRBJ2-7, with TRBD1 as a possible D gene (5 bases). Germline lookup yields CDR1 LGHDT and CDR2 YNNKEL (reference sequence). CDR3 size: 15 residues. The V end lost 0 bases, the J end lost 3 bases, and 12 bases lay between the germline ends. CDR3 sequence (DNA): TGTGCCAGCAGCCAAGATCAGGGTAGGCGCTACGAGCAGTACTTC. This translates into CASSQDQGRRYEQYF.

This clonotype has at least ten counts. CDR3 in amino acids: CASSLDLGHEQFF. In nucleotides, the CDR3 is TGTGCCAGCAGTTTAGACCTCGGGCATGAGCAGTTCTTC. This sequence joins TRBV12-3 or TRBV12-4 and TRBJ2-1; D gene unclear. Trimming shortened V by 1 base and J by 8 bases, and 9 bases separated the two germline ends. The CDR3 runs to 13 residues.

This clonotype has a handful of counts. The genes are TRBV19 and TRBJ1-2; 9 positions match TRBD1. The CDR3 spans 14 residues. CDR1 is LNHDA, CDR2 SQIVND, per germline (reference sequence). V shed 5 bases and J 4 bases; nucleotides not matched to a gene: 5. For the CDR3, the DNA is TGTGCCAGTAGTCCCGGGACAGGGACCTATGGCTACACCTTC. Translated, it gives CASSPGTGTYGYTF.

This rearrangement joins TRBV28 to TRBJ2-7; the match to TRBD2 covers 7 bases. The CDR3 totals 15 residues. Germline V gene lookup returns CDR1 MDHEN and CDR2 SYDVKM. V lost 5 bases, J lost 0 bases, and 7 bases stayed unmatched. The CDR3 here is CASSVIAGSSYEQYF. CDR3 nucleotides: TGTGCCAGCAGTGTGATAGCGGGTAGCTCCTACGAGCAGTACTTC.

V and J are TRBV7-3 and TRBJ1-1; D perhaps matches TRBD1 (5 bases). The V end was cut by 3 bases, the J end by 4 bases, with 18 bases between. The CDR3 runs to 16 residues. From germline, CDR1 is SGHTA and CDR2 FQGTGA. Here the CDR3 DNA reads TGTGCCAGCAGCTTGAGCGGGACGGCCCGGGGCACTGAAGCTTTCTTT. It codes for CASSLSGTARGTEAFF.

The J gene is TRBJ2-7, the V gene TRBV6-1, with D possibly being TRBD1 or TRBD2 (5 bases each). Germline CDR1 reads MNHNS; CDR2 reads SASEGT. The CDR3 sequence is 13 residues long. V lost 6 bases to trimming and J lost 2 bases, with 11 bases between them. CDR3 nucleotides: TGTGCCAGCAGCCGGGACGGTGCCTACGAGCAGTACTTC. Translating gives CASSRDGAYEQYF.

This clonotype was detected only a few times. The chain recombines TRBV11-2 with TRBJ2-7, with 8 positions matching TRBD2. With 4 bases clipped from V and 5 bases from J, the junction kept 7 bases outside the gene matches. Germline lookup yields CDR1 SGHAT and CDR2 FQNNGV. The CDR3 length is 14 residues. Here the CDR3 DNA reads TGTGCCAGCAGCTCACCGGGGGGGCGGAACGAGCAGTACTTC. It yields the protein CASSSPGGRNEQYF.

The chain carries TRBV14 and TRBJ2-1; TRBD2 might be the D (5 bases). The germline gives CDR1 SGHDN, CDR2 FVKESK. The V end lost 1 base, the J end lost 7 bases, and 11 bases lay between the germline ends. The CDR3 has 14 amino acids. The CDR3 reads CASSQGIARNEQFF. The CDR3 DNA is TGTGCCAGCAGCCAAGGGATAGCGAGGAATGAGCAGTTCTTC. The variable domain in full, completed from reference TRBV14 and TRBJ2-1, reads EAGVTQFPSHSVIEKGQTVTLRCDPISGHDNLYWYRRVMGKEIKFLLHFVKESKQDESGMPNNRFLAERTGGTYSTLKVQPAELEDSGVYFCASSQGIARNEQFFGPGTRLTVL.

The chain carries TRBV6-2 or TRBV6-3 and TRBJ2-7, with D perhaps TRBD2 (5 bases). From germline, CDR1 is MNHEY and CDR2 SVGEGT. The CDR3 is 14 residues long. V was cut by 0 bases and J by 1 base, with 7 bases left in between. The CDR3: CASSYSGESYEQYF. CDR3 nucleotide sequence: TGTGCCAGCAGTTACTCGGGAGAGTCCTACGAGCAGTACTTC.

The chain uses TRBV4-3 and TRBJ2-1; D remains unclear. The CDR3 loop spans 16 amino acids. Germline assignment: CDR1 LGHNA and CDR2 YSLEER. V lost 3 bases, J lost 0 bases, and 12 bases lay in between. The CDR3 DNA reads TGCGCCAGCAGCCAGGAGCTCCCGAGCTCCTACAATGAGCAGTTCTTC. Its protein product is CASSQELPSSYNEQFF.

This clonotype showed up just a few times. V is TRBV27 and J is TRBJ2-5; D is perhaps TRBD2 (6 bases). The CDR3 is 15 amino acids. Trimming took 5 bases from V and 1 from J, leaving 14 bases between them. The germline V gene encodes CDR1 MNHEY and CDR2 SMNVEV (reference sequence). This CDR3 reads CASSPRPGVQETQYF. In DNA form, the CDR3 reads TGTGCCAGCAGTCCAAGACCGGGGGTCCAAGAGACCCAGTACTTC.

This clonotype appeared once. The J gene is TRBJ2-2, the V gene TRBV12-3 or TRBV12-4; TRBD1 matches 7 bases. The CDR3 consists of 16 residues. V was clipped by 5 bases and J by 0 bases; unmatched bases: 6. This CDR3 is CASSKDRDANTGELFF. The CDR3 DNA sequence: TGTGCCAGCAGTAAAGACAGGGACGCGAACACCGGGGAGCTGTTTTTT.

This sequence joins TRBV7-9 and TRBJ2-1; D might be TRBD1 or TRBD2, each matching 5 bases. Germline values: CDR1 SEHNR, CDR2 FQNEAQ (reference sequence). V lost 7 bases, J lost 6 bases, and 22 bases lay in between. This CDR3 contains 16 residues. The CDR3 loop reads CASKLFRDPKANEQFF. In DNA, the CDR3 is TGTGCCAGCAAGTTATTCCGGGACCCCAAGGCCAATGAGCAGTTCTTC.

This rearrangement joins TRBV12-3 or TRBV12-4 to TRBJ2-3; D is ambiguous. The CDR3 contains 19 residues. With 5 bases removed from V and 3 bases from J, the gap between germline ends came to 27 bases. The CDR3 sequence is CASSPPQPGSPVRTDTQYF. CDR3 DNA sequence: TGTGCCAGCAGTCCACCTCAACCCGGGTCCCCGGTGAGGACAGATACGCAGTATTTT.

CDR3 in amino acids: CASSISGTVAEAFF. CDR3 sequence (DNA): TGTGCCAGCAGTATCTCAGGAACGGTCGCTGAAGCTTTCTTT. The chain is built from TRBV25-1 and TRBJ1-1; the D is unclear. CDR3 length: 14 residues. Trimming removed 5 bases at V and 6 bases at J, with 16 bases between. CDR1 is MGHDK and CDR2 is SYGVNS in the germline V gene.

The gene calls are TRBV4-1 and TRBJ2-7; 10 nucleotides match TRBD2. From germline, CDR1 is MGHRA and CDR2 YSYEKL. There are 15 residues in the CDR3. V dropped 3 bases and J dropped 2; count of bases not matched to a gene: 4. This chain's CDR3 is CASSQIAGGAYEQYF. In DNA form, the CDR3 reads TGCGCCAGCAGCCAGATAGCGGGGGGAGCCTACGAGCAGTACTTC.

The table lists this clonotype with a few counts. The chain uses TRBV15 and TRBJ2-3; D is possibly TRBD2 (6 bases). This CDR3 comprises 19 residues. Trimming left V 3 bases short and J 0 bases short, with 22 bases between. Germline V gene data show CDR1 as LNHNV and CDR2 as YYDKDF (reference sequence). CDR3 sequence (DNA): TGTGCCACCAGCAGGGCATTAGCGGCCCGGGCGATAAGCACAGATACGCAGTATTTT. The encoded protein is CATSRALAARAISTDTQYF.

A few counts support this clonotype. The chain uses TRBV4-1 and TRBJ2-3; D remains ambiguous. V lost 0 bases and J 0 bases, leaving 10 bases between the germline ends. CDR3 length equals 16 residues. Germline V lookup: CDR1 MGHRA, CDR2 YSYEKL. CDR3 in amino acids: CASSQETSRSTDTQYF. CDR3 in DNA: TGCGCCAGCAGCCAAGAAACATCCAGAAGCACAGATACGCAGTATTTT.

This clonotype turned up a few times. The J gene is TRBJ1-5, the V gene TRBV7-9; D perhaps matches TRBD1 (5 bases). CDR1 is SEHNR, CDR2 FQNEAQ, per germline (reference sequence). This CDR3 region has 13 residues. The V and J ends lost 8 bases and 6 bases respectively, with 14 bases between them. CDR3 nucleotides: TGTGCCAGCGGGGGGGGGAAAGCTCAGCCCCAGCATTTT. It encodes CASGGGKAQPQHF.

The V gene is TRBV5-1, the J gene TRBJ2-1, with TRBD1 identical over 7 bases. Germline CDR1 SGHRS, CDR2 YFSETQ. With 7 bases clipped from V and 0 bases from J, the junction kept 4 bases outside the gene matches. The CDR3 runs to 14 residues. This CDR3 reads CASGGQNSYNEQFF. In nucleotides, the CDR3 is TGCGCCAGCGGGGGACAGAACTCCTACAATGAGCAGTTCTTC. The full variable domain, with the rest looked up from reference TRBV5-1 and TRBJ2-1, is KAGVTQTPRYLIKTRGQQVTLSCSPISGHRSVSWYQQTPGQGLQFLFEYFSETQRNKGNFPGRFSGRQFSNSRSEMNVSTLELGDSALYLCASGGQNSYNEQFFGPGTRLTVL.

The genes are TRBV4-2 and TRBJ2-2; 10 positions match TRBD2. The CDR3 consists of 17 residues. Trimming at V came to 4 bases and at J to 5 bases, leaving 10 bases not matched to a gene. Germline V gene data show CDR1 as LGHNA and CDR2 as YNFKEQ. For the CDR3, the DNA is TGTGCCAGCAGCCCGCTTAGCGGGGGGAGTCGGACCGGGGAGCTGTTTTTT. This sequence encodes CASSPLSGGSRTGELFF.

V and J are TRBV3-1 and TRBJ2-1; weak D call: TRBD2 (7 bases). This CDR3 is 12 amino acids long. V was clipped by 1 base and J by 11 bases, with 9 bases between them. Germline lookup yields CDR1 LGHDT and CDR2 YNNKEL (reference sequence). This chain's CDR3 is CASSQGGGQQFF. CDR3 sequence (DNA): TGTGCCAGCAGCCAAGGGGGGGGGCAGCAGTTCTTC.

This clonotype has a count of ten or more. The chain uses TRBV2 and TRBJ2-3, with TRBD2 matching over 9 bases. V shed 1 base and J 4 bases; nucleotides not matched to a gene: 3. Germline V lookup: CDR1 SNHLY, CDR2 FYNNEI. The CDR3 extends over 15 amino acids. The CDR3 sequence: CASSEDSGSADTQYF. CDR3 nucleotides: TGTGCCAGCAGTGAAGATAGCGGGAGTGCAGATACGCAGTATTTT. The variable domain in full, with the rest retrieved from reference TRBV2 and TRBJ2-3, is EPEVTQTPSHQVTQMGQEVILRCVPISNHLYFYWYRQILGQKVEFLVSFYNNEISEKSEIFDDQFSVERPDGSNFTLKIRSTKLEDSAMYFCASSEDSGSADTQYFGPGTRLTVL.

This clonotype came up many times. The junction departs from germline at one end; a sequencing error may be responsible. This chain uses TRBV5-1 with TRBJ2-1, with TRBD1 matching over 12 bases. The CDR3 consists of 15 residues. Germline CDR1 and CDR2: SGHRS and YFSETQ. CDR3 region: CASSLGQGAYNEQFF. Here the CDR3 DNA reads TGTGCCAGCAGTTTGGGACAGGGGGCATACAATGAGCAGTTCTTC. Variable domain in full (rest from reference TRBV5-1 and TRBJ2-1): KAGVTQTPRYLIKTRGQQVTLSCSPISGHRSVSWYQQTPGQGLQFLFEYFSETQRNKGNFPGRFSGRQFSNSRSEMNVSTLELGDSALYLCASSLGQGAYNEQFFGPGTRLTVL.

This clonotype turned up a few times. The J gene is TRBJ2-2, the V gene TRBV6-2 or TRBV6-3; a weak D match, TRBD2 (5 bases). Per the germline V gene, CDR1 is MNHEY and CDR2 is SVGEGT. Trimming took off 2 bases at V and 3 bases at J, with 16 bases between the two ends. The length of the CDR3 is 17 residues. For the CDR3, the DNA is TGTGCCAGCAGTTACAACTTGGCTAGCAGATACACCGGGGAGCTGTTTTTT. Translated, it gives CASSYNLASRYTGELFF.

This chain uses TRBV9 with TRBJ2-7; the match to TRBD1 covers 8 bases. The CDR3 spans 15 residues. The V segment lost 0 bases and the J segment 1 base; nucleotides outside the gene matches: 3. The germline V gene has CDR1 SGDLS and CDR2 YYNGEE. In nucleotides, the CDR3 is TGTGCCAGCAGCGTAGGGACAGGGCTATCCTACGAGCAGTACTTC. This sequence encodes CASSVGTGLSYEQYF. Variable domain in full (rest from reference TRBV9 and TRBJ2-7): DSGVTQTPKHLITATGQRVTLRCSPRSGDLSVYWYQQSLDQGLQFLIQYYNGEERAKGNILERFSAQQFPDLHSELNLSSLELGDSALYFCASSVGTGLSYEQYFGPGTRLTVT.

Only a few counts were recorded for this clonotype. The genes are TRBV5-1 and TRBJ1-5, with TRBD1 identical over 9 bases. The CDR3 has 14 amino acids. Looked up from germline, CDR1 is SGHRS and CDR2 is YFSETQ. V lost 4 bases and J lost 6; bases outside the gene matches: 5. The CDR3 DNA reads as TGCGCCAGCAGCCTAAGGACAGGGGCTCAGCCCCAGCATTTT. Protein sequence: CASSLRTGAQPQHF.

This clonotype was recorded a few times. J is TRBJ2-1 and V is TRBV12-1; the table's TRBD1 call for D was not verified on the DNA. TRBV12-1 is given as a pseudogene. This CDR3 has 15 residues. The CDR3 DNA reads TGTGCCAGCAGCACGACAGGGAGAATCTACAATGAGCAGTTCTTC. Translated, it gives CASSTTGRIYNEQFF.

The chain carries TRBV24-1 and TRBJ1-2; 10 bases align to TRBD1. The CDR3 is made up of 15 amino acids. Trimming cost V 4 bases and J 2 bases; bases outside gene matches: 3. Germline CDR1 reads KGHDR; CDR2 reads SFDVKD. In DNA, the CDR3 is TGTGCCACCAGTGACCCGGGACAGGGGAACTATGGCTACACCTTC. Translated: CATSDPGQGNYGYTF.

This CDR3 reads CASSRLGQYNEQFF. CDR3 in DNA: TGTGCCAGCAGTCGACTCGGACAGTACAATGAGCAGTTCTTC. The genes are TRBV2 and TRBJ2-1; maybe TRBD1 (6 bases). CDR3 size: 14 residues. Trimming took off 5 bases at V and 4 bases at J, with 12 bases between the two ends. Germline V lookup: CDR1 SNHLY, CDR2 FYNNEI. Full variable domain (rest looked up from reference TRBV2 and TRBJ2-1): EPEVTQTPSHQVTQMGQEVILRCVPISNHLYFYWYRQILGQKVEFLVSFYNNEISEKSEIFDDQFSVERPDGSNFTLKIRSTKLEDSAMYFCASSRLGQYNEQFFGPGTRLTVL.